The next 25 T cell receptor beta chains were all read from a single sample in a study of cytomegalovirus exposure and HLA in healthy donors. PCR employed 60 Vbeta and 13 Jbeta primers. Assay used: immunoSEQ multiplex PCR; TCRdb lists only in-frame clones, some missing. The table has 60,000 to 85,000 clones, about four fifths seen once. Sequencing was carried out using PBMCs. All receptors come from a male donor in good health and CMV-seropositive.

The CDR3 reads CASSIDGEATEAFF. CDR3 coding DNA: TGTGCCAGTAGTATAGATGGGGAGGCCACTGAAGCTTTCTTT. V is TRBV19 and J is TRBJ1-1; D gene ambiguous. V lost 0 bases, J lost 4 bases, and 9 bases lay in between. Germline values: CDR1 LNHDA, CDR2 SQIVND (reference sequence). The CDR3 covers 14 residues.

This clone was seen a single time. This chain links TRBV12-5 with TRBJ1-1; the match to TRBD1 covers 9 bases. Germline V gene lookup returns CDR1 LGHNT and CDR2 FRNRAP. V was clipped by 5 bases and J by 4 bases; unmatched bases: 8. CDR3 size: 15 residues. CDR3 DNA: TGTGCTAGTGGTAACCAACAGGGGGCAGGCACTGAAGCTTTCTTT. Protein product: CASGNQQGAGTEAFF.

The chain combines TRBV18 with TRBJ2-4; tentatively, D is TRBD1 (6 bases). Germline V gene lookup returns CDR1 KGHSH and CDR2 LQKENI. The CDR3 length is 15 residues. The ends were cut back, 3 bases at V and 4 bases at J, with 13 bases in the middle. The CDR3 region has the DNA TGTGCCAGCTCACCTAACAGGGTTGAGAAAAACATTCAGTACTTC. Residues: CASSPNRVEKNIQYF.

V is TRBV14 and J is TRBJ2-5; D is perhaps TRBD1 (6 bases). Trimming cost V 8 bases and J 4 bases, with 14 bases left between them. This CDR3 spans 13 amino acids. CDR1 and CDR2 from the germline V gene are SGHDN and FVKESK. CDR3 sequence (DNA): TGTGCCAGCCGCATGGCAGGGGTAGAGACCCAGTACTTC. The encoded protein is CASRMAGVETQYF. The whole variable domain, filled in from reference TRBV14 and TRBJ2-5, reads EAGVTQFPSHSVIEKGQTVTLRCDPISGHDNLYWYRRVMGKEIKFLLHFVKESKQDESGMPNNRFLAERTGGTYSTLKVQPAELEDSGVYFCASRMAGVETQYFGPGTRLLVL.

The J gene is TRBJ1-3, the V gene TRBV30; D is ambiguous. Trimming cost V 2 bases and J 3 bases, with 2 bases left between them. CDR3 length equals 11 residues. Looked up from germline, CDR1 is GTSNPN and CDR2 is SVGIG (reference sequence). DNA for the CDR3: TGTGCCTGGAGTCTTGGAAACACCATATATTTT. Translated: CAWSLGNTIYF.

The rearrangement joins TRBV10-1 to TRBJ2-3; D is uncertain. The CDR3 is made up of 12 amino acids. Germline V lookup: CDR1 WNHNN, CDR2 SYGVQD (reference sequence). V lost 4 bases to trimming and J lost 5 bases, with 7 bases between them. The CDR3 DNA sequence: TGCGCCAGCAGTGGTCCGGGAGATACGCAGTATTTT. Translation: CASSGPGDTQYF.

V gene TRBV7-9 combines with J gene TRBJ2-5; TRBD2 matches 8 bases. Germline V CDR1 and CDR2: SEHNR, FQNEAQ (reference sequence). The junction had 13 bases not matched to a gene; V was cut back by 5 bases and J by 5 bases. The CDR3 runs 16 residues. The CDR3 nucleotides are TGTGCCAGCAGCCAACGCCCCGGGACTAGTTTCGAGACCCAGTACTTC. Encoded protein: CASSQRPGTSFETQYF.

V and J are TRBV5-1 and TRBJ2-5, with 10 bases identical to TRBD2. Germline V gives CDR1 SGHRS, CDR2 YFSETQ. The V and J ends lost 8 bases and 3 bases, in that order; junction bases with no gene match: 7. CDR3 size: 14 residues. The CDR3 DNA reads TGCGCCAGTTCTACTAGCGGGGTTAAAGAGACCCAGTACTTC. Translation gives CASSTSGVKETQYF.

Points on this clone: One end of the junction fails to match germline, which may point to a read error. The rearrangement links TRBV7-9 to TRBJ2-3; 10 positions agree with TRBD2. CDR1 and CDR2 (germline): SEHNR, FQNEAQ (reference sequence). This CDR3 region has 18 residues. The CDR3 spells CSSSLLRSSGGGTDTQYF. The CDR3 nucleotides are TGTTCCAGCAGCCTCCTGCGTTCTAGCGGGGGAGGCACAGATACGCAGTATTTT. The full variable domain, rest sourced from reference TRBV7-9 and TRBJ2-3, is DTGVSQNPRHKITKRGQNVTFRCDPISEHNRLYWYRQTLGQGPEFLTYFQNEAQLEKSRLLSDRFSAERPKGSFSTLEIQRTEQGDSAMYLCSSSLLRSSGGGTDTQYFGPGTRLTVL.

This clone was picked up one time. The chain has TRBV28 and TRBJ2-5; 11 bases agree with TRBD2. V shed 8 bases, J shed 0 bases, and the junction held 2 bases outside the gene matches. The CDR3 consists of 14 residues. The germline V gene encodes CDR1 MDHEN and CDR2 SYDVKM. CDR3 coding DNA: TGTGCCAGCTGGACTAGCGGGTACCAAGAGACCCAGTACTTC. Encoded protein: CASWTSGYQETQYF.

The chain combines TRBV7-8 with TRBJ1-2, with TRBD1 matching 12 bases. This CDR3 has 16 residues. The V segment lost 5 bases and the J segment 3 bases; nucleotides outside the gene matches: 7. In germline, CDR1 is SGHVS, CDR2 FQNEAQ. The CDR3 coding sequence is TGTGCCAGCAGCATCCAAGGGACAGGGGGCGACTATGGCTACACCTTC. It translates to CASSIQGTGGDYGYTF.

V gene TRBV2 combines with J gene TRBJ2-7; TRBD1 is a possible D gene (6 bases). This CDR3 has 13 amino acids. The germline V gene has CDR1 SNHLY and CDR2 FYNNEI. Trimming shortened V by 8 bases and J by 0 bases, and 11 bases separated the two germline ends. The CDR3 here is CASEGVGSYEQYF. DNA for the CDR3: TGTGCCAGCGAGGGGGTTGGCTCCTACGAGCAGTACTTC.

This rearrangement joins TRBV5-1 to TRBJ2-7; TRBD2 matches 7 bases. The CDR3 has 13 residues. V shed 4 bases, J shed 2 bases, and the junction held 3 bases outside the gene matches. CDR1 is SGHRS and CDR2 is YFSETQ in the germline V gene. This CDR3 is CASSRAGTYEQYF. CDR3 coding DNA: TGCGCCAGCAGCCGAGCGGGAACCTACGAGCAGTACTTC.

CDR3 sequence: CASATRDSYGYTF. The CDR3 DNA reads TGTGCCAGCGCCACGCGCGACAGCTATGGCTACACCTTC. The chain is built from TRBV6-5 and TRBJ1-2; possible D gene TRBD1, 5 bases. Germline V gene sequence: CDR1 MNHEY, CDR2 SVGAGI. The length of the CDR3 is 13 residues. V was pared by 8 bases and J by 4 bases, with 14 bases between.

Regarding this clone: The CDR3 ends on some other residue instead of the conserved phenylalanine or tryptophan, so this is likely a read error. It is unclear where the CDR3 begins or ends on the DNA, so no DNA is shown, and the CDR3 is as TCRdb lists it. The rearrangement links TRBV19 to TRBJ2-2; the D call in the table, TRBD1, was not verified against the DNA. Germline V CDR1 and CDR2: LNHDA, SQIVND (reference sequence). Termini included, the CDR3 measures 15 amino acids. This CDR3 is CASSIPGQGGGELLL.

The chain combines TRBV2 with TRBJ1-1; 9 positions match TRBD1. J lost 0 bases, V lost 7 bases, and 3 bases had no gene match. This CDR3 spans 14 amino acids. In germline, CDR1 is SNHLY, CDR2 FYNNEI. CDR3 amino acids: CASMWTGVNTEAFF. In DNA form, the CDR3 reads TGTGCCAGCATGTGGACAGGGGTGAACACTGAAGCTTTCTTT.

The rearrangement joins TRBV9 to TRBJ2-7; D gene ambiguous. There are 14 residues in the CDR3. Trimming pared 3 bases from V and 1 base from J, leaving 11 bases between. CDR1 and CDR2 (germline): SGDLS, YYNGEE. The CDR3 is CASSGSTLSYEQYF. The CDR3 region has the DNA TGTGCCAGCAGCGGAAGCACTCTTTCCTACGAGCAGTACTTC. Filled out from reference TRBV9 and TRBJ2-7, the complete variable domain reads DSGVTQTPKHLITATGQRVTLRCSPRSGDLSVYWYQQSLDQGLQFLIQYYNGEERAKGNILERFSAQQFPDLHSELNLSSLELGDSALYFCASSGSTLSYEQYFGPGTRLTVT.

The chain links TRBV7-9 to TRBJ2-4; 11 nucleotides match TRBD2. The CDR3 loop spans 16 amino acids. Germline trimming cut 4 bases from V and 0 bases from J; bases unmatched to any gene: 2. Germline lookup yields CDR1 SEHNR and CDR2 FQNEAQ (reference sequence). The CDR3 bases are TGTGCCAGCAGCTCGGGACTAGCGGTAGCCAAAAACATTCAGTACTTC. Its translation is CASSSGLAVAKNIQYF.

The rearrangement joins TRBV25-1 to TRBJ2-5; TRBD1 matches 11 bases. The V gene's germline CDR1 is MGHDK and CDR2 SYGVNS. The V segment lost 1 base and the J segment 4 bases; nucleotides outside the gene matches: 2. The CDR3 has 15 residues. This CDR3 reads CASSELGTGGETQYF. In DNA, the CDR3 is TGTGCCAGCAGTGAATTAGGGACAGGGGGAGAGACCCAGTACTTC.

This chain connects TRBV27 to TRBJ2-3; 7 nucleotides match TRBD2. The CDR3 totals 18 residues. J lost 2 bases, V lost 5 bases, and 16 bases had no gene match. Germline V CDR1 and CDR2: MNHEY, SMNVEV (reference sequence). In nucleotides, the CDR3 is TGTGCCAGCAGTCCTCGGGACGGCCGGGACTACTACACAGATACGCAGTATTTT. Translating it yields CASSPRDGRDYYTDTQYF.

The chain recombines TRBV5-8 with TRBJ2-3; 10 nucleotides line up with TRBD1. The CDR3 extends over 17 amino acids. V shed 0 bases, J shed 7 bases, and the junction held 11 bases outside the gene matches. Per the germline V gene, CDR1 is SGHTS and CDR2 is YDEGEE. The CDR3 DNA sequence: TGTGCCAGCAGCTTGGCCCTGGACAGGGGGGCCTTCAATACGCAGTATTTT. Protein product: CASSLALDRGAFNTQYF.

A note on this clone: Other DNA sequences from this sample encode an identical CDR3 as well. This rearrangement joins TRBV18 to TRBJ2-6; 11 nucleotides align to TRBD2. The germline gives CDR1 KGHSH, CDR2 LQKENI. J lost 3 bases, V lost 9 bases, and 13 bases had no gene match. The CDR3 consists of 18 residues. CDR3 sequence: CASSIAGGPSDGANVLTF. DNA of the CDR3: TGTGCCAGTTCTATAGCGGGAGGGCCTAGTGATGGGGCCAACGTCCTGACTTTC.

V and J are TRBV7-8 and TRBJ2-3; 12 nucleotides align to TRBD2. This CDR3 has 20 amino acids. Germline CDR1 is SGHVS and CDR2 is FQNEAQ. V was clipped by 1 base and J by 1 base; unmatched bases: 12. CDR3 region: CASSLVRLAGGRNGTDTQYF. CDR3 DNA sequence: TGTGCCAGCAGCTTAGTACGGCTAGCGGGGGGGAGAAATGGCACAGATACGCAGTATTTT.

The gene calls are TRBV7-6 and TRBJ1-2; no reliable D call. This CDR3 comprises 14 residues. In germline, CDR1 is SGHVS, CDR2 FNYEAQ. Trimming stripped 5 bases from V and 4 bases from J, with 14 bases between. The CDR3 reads CASSGGPGSYGYTF. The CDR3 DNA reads TGTGCCAGCAGCGGAGGCCCTGGGAGCTATGGCTACACCTTC.

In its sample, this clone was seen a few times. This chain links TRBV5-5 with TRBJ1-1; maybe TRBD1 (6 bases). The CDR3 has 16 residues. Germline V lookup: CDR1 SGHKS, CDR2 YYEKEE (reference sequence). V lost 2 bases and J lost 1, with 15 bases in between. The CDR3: CASSFWDTRRNTEAFF. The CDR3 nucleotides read TGTGCCAGCAGCTTTTGGGACACCCGGAGGAACACTGAAGCTTTCTTT. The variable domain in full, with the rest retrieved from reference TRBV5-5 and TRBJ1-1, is DAGVTQSPTHLIKTRGQQVTLRCSPISGHKSVSWYQQVLGQGPQFIFQYYEKEERGRGNFPDRFSARQFPNYSSELNVNALLLGDSALYLCASSFWDTRRNTEAFFGQGTRLTVV.